This is a list of T cell receptor beta chains from one sample in a study of technical replicates of blood from a few donors. Using immunoSEQ multiplex PCR, the repertoire was profiled, and TCRdb retains in-frame clones only, with some absent. Of 90,000 to 100,000 clones in the sample, approximately 94% are singletons; the top ten hold roughly 0.22%. Sequenced: T cells isolated from PBMCs. The receptor set was obtained from a human donor in good health. CDR3s include the opening cysteine and the closing phenylalanine or tryptophan. Fields, in order: clone size, D gene, V gene, J gene, CDR3 DNA, CDR3 protein. D genes are given only for firm matches. Expanded clones get a size class; other rows say once, few or many, or leave the size out.

size: .
D: .
V: TRBV4-1
J: TRBJ1-1
DNA: TGCGCCAGCAGCCAAGAGGTAGGGGGCACTGAAGCTTTCTTT
CDR3: CASSQEVGGTEAFF

size: .
D: .
V: TRBV5-1
J: TRBJ2-5
DNA: TGCGCCAGCAGCCTCTCCGAAGAGACCCAGTACTTC
CDR3: CASSLSEETQYF

size: .
D: TRBD1
V: TRBV19
J: TRBJ2-2
DNA: TGTGCCAGTAGTATGGGGGTAGGGGGCGGCCCCGGGGAGCTGTTTTTT
CDR3: CASSMGVGGGPGELFF

size: .
D: TRBD2
V: TRBV5-1
J: TRBJ2-7
DNA: TGCGCCAGCAGCTTACTAGCGGGGGATACCTACGAGCAGTACTTC
CDR3: CASSLLAGDTYEQYF

size: .
D: .
V: TRBV6-5
J: TRBJ2-7
DNA: TGTGCCAGCAGGCATACAAGCTCCTACGAGCAGTACTTC
CDR3: CASRHTSSYEQYF

size: .
D: .
V: TRBV29-1
J: TRBJ1-1
DNA: TGCAGCGTTGGGGGCCCCGGTGGGAACACTGAAGCTTTCTTT
CDR3: CSVGGPGGNTEAFF

size: .
D: .
V: TRBV7-9
J: TRBJ1-1
DNA: TGTGCCAGCAGCCTTCTGGGAGGAAGCACTGAAGCTTTCTTT
CDR3: CASSLLGGSTEAFF

size: once
D: TRBD1
V: TRBV19
J: TRBJ2-5
DNA: TGTGCCAGTAGCGACAGGGGAGTGGGAGAGACCCAGTACTTC
CDR3: CASSDRGVGETQYF

size: .
D: TRBD2
V: TRBV27
J: TRBJ2-3
DNA: TGTGCCAGCAGTTTATACTCTCTAGCGGGGGGCACAGATACGCAGTATTTT
CDR3: CASSLYSLAGGTDTQYF

size: .
D: .
V: TRBV9
J: TRBJ1-1
DNA: TGTGCCAGCACCGCGCGGGCCGGGGGTCGGTATGATCCTGAAGCTTTCTTT
CDR3: CASTARAGGRYDPEAFF

size: .
D: .
V: TRBV5-1
J: TRBJ2-2
DNA: TGCGCCAGCAGCTTATCAGGGATACTTAACACCGGGGAGCTGTTTTTT
CDR3: CASSLSGILNTGELFF

size: many
D: .
V: TRBV4-1
J: TRBJ2-1
DNA: TGCGCCAGCAGCCAAGATTCCGGCAATGAGCAGTTCTTC
CDR3: CASSQDSGNEQFF

size: .
D: .
V: TRBV5-1
J: TRBJ1-2
DNA: TGCGCCACCCAACCGGGAGCCTTCCCTTCTAACTATGGCTACACCTTC
CDR3: CATQPGAFPSNYGYTF

size: .
D: TRBD1
V: TRBV11-2
J: TRBJ1-2
DNA: TGTGCCAGCAGCTTAGATGGTTCTTACAGGGGCGGCTACACCTTC
CDR3: CASSLDGSYRGGYTF

size: .
D: .
V: TRBV7-9
J: TRBJ1-5
DNA: TGTGCCAGCAGCTCTAGCGGGAATCAGCCCCAGCATTTT
CDR3: CASSSSGNQPQHF

size: .
D: TRBD2
V: TRBV5-1
J: TRBJ2-7
DNA: TGCGCCAGCAGCGTAACTAGCGGGGGTACCTACGAGCAGTACTTC
CDR3: CASSVTSGGTYEQYF

size: .
D: TRBD1
V: TRBV5-8
J: TRBJ2-5
DNA: TGTGCCAGCAGCTTGGGGACAGGGCGAGAGACCCAGTACTTC
CDR3: CASSLGTGRETQYF

size: .
D: TRBD1
V: TRBV5-1
J: TRBJ2-6
DNA: TGCGCCAGTGACCAGGGACAGGCGTCTGGGGCCAACGTCCTGACTTTC
CDR3: CASDQGQASGANVLTF

size: .
D: TRBD1
V: TRBV5-4
J: TRBJ1-1
DNA: TGTGCCAGCAGCAACCGGGACAGGGACGGTGAAGCTTTCTTT
CDR3: CASSNRDRDGEAFF

size: .
D: .
V: TRBV7-9
J: TRBJ1-4
DNA: TGTGCCAGCAGCTTAATGGGCAGGGAAGATGAAAAACTGTTTTTT
CDR3: CASSLMGREDEKLFF

size: .
D: .
V: TRBV11-2
J: TRBJ1-2
DNA: TGTGCCAGCAGCTTAGAATTCGCAGGGCGGAATGGCTACACCTTC
CDR3: CASSLEFAGRNGYTF

size: .
D: TRBD2
V: TRBV5-1
J: TRBJ2-1
DNA: TGCGCCAGCAGCTTGGGGACTAGCGGGAGGAAATTGAATGAGCAGTTCTTC
CDR3: CASSLGTSGRKLNEQFF

size: .
D: TRBD1
V: TRBV28
J: TRBJ2-7
DNA: TGTGCCAGCGGGGGCGTGGGACAGGGCTCCTACGAGCAGTACTTC
CDR3: CASGGVGQGSYEQYF

size: .
D: .
V: TRBV27
J: TRBJ2-7
DNA: TGTGCCAGCAGTTCTAGCGCGTCCTACGAGCAGTACTTC
CDR3: CASSSSASYEQYF

size: .
D: .
V: TRBV6-1
J: TRBJ1-1
DNA: TGTGCCAGCAGTGAAGGGTGGGCCCGCGAAGCTTTCTTT
CDR3: CASSEGWAREAFF

size: .
D: .
V: TRBV7-3
J: TRBJ2-5
DNA: TGTGCCAGCAGCTTGGGTCGACAGGAGACCCAGTACTTC
CDR3: CASSLGRQETQYF

size: .
D: TRBD1
V: TRBV25-1
J: TRBJ2-7
DNA: TGTGCCAGCAGTGAGAACATACAGGGGATCTCCTACGAGCAGTACTTC
CDR3: CASSENIQGISYEQYF